Following are 10 T cell receptor beta chains from one sample sequenced in a study of beta chain features in type 1 diabetes. Regarding the study as a whole: Type 1 diabetes patients had TCRB CDR3s that were shorter (moderately but significantly so) in all four CD4+ subsets.

Their recognized antigens are unknown. cDNA synthesis used the whole RNA isolate, giving expressed TCRB sequences. Some clones are missing from TCRdb's copy, which holds only in-frame ones; the method was immunoSEQ multiplex PCR. Of about 700,000 clones listed, 10% to 15% are singletons. Sequences were obtained from naive CD4+ T cells from blood. The receptors shown here come from a man aged 18 to 30 with type 1 diabetes.

This chain joins TRBV28 and TRBJ1-2; D gene uncertain. V shed 3 bases and J shed 5 bases, with 16 bases lying between them. This CDR3 has 15 amino acids. Per germline, CDR1 MDHEN and CDR2 SYDVKM. Here the CDR3 DNA reads TGTGCCAGCAGTTTCCATGGAGGGATTGATTATGGCTACACCTTC. It translates to CASSFHGGIDYGYTF.

There are a few counts of this clone. J is TRBJ2-6 and V is TRBV4-1; the D is unclear. Trimming took 1 base from V and 0 from J, leaving 13 bases between them. Germline CDR1 reads MGHRA; CDR2 reads YSYEKL. This CDR3 has 18 amino acids. The CDR3, as DNA: TGCGCCAGCAGCCAAGTTTGGGCAGGTACCTCTGGGGCCAACGTCCTGACTTTC. Translation: CASSQVWAGTSGANVLTF.

This clone turned up a few times. The chain combines TRBV25-1 with TRBJ1-6, with D uncertain. Trimming took 5 bases from V and 0 from J, leaving 14 bases between them. Germline-derived CDR1 and CDR2 are MGHDK and SYGVNS. The CDR3 is 17 amino acids. CDR3 sequence: CASSIQLGGSYNSPLHF. In DNA, the CDR3 is TGTGCCAGCAGTATCCAACTTGGAGGCTCCTATAATTCACCCCTCCACTTT.

The table lists this clone with a few counts. CDR3 coding DNA: TGTGCCTGGAGTGTAACGGACGCCAGTCAGCCCCAGCATTTT. As protein: CAWSVTDASQPQHF. This chain uses TRBV30 with TRBJ1-5; D ambiguous. The V gene's germline CDR1 is GTSNPN and CDR2 SVGIG (reference sequence). The V gene lost 0 bases and the J gene lost 6 bases, with 12 bases spanning the gap. This CDR3 has 14 residues.

In this sample, this clone turned up a few times. The rearrangement uses TRBV11-2 and TRBJ2-6, with 8 nucleotides matching TRBD2. Trimming at V came to 7 bases and at J to 2 bases, leaving 10 bases not matched to a gene. CDR3 size: 17 residues. Germline assignment: CDR1 SGHAT and CDR2 FQNNGV. The CDR3 nucleotides are TGTGCCAGCACCCGGGCCGGGGGGGCCCCTGGGGCCAACGTCCTGACTTTC. Translating gives CASTRAGGAPGANVLTF.

This clone has more than one count but fewer than ten. The chain employs TRBV7-2 and TRBJ1-5; D perhaps matches TRBD1 (5 bases). Trimming took 1 base from V and 2 from J, leaving 9 bases between them. Germline CDR1 SGHTA, CDR2 FQGNSA. CDR3 length: 15 amino acids. The DNA for the CDR3 is TGTGCCAGCAGCTTAGGCAGGGTGGGCAATCAGCCCCAGCATTTT. This codes for CASSLGRVGNQPQHF.

In its sample, this clone was seen a few times. The J gene is TRBJ2-1, the V gene TRBV18; 7 nucleotides line up with TRBD1. With V trimmed by 2 bases and J by 10 bases, 5 bases remained unmatched. Germline V CDR1 and CDR2: KGHSH, LQKENI. This CDR3 has 13 amino acids. CDR3 residues: CASSPTGTAEQFF. For the CDR3, the DNA is TGTGCCAGCTCACCAACTGGGACAGCCGAGCAGTTCTTC.

The V and J genes are TRBV19 and TRBJ1-2; D is perhaps TRBD1 (5 bases). The CDR3 is made up of 14 amino acids. Germline-derived CDR1 and CDR2 are LNHDA and SQIVND (reference sequence). The germline V and J ends were trimmed by 7 bases and 4 bases, with 16 bases remaining between them. The CDR3 region has the DNA TGTGCCAGTAAATTAGGGGAGGCGGGCTATGGCTACACCTTC. The encoded protein is CASKLGEAGYGYTF.

The chain combines TRBV18 with TRBJ2-4; D unclear. The germline V and J ends were trimmed by 6 bases and 7 bases, with 13 bases remaining between them. This CDR3 has 13 residues. Germline V gene sequence: CDR1 KGHSH, CDR2 LQKENI. CDR3 loop: CASSPADGNIQYF. The CDR3 bases are TGTGCCAGCTCTCCCGCGGATGGGAACATTCAGTACTTC. Filled out from reference TRBV18 and TRBJ2-4, the complete variable domain reads NAGVMQNPRHLVRRRGQEARLRCSPMKGHSHVYWYRQLPEEGLKFMVYLQKENIIDESGMPKERFSAEFPKEGPSILRIQQVVRGDSAAYFCASSPADGNIQYFGAGTRLSVL.

For this clone: The same CDR3 can be traced to other DNA sequences in this sample. CDR3 sequence reads: CSARGSYEQYF. The CDR3 coding sequence is TGCAGTGCTAGGGGAAGCTACGAGCAGTACTTC. The chain employs TRBV20-1 and TRBJ2-7; D call uncertain. Germline loops: CDR1 DFQATT, CDR2 SNEGSKA (reference sequence). Trimming cost V 3 bases and J 3 bases, with 6 bases left between them. CDR3 size: 11 residues.